This TCR beta chain appears in the sequencing data of a study of T cell responses to AZD1222 COVID-19 vaccine. Broader study findings: White British people made up most donors, females outnumbered males, and clonal diversity was possibly underestimated.

In the case of this clone: The target antigen is unknown.

Germline V CDR1 and CDR2: SEHNR, FQNEAQ (reference sequence). The CDR3 spans 14 residues. The V end was cut by 0 bases, the J end by 5 bases, with 10 bases between. Assay: immunoSEQ multiplex PCR; the TCRdb copy retains only in-frame clones and omits some. Of 200,000 to 250,000 clones listed, roughly 94% are singletons. V usage is TRBV7-9 and J usage is TRBJ1-1; a possible D gene is TRBD1 (5 bases). The sequence was collected from an adult who received the MenACWY meningococcal vaccine as a control. The sequencing here drew on peripheral blood, taken 28 days after the second dose of the MenACWY control vaccine. This chain's CDR3 is CASSLAGRGTEAFF. In nucleotides, the CDR3 is TGTGCCAGCAGCTTAGCGGGGCGGGGGACTGAAGCTTTCTTT.